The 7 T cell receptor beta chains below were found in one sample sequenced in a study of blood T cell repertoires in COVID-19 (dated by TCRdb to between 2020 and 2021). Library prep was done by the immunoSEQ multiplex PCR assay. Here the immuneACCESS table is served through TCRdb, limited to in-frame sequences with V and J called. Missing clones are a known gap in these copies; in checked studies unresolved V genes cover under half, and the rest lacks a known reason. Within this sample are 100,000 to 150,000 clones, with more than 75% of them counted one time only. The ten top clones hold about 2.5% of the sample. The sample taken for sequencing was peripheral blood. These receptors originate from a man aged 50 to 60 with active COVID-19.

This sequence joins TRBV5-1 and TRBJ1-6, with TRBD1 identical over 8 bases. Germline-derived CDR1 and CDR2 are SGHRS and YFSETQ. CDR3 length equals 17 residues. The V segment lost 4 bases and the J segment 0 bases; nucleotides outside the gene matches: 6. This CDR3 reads CASSQGQASSYNSPLHF. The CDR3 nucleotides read TGCGCCAGCAGCCAGGGACAGGCAAGCTCCTATAATTCACCCCTCCACTTT. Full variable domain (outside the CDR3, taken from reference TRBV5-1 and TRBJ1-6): KAGVTQTPRYLIKTRGQQVTLSCSPISGHRSVSWYQQTPGQGLQFLFEYFSETQRNKGNFPGRFSGRQFSNSRSEMNVSTLELGDSALYLCASSQGQASSYNSPLHFGNGTRLTVT.

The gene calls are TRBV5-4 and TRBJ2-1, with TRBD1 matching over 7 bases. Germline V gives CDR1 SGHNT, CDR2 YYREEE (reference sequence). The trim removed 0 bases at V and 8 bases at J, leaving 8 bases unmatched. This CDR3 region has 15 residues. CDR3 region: CASSLGRQGSDEQFF. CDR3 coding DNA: TGTGCCAGCAGCTTGGGGCGACAGGGATCCGATGAGCAGTTCTTC.

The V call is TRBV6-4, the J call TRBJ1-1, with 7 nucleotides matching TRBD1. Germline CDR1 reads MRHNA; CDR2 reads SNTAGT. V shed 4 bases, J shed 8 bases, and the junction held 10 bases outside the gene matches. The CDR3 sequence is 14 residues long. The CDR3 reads CASSALVGGTEAFF. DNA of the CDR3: TGTGCCAGCAGTGCCCTAGTAGGGGGCACGGAAGCTTTCTTT.

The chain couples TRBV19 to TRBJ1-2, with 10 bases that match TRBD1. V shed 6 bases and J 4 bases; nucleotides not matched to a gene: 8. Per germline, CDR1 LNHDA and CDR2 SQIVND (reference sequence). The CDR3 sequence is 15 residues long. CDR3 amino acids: CASRPDRGQLYGYTF. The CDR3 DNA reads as TGTGCCAGTAGACCCGACAGGGGGCAACTCTATGGCTACACCTTC.

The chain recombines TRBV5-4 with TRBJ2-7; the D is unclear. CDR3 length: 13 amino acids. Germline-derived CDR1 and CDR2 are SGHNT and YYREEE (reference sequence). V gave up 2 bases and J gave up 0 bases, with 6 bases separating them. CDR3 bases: TGTGCCAGCAGCTTTTCCCGCTCCTACGAGCAGTACTTC. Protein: CASSFSRSYEQYF.

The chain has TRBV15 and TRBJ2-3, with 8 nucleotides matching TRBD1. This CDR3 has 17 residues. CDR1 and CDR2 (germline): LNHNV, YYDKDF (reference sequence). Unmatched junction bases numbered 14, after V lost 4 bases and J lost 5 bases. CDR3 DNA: TGTGCCACCAGCACTACAACAGGGGGTTGGTGGGGAGATACGCAGTATTTT. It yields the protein CATSTTTGGWWGDTQYF.

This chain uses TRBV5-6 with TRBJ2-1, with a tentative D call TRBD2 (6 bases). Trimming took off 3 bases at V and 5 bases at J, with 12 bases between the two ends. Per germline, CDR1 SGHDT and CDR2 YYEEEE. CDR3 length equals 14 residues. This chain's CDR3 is CASSSGTYNNEQFF. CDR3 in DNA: TGTGCCAGCAGCTCTGGGACTTACAACAATGAGCAGTTCTTC.